This T cell receptor (beta chain) derives from a study of T cells after yellow fever vaccination. The V end was cut by 0 bases, the J end by 5 bases, with 9 bases between. The germline CDR1 and CDR2 sequences are SGHRS and YFSETQ. This CDR3 has 14 residues. This clonotype was seen a few times. Its antigen is unidentified. MiXCR was run by TCRdb on the 5' RACE reads, yielding one entry per CDR3 protein. The repertoire has around 340,000 distinct CDR3 sequences, about an eighth of them found once; the top ten carry 3.2%. Study outcomes and limitations: One caveat is that FACS-sorted repertoires could contain abundant clonotypes contaminating from the bulk population.

The TCR was taken from a man aged 18 to 30 who received the YFV17D yellow fever vaccine. The chain employs TRBV5-1 and TRBJ1-5; TRBD1 is a possible D gene (5 bases). Sequencing used CD4+ T cells sorted from PBMCs, obtained 15 days after the yellow fever booster vaccination. CDR3 DNA: TGCGCCAGCAGCTTGGGGGACTTAGATCAGCCCCAGCATTTT. Amino acid sequence: CASSLGDLDQPQHF.